The rows below give T cell receptor beta chains drawn from one sample of a study of T cell responses to AZD1222 COVID-19 vaccine. Profiling relied on immunoSEQ multiplex PCR, and the TCRdb table lists in-frame clones only, not all of them. The repertoire holds over 85,000 clones, with around 89% as singletons. The input for sequencing was peripheral blood, taken on day 0 of AZD1222 vaccination. These receptors all stem from an adult in good health. Each CDR3 is given with its conserved first and last residue. Only part of the rows carry a size: once, few, many, or a class if the clone is expanded.

clone size: -; V gene: TRBV6-5; CDR3 protein: CASSYSAALNTEAFF
clone size: -; V gene: TRBV18; CDR3 protein: CASSPRRDPRGEKLFF
clone size: -; V gene: TRBV19; CDR3 protein: CASTPANYGYTF
clone size: once; V gene: TRBV7-2; CDR3 protein: CASSSFLQGGGDEKLFF
clone size: -; V gene: TRBV10-3; CDR3 protein: CAISDWASWPKSEQYF
clone size: once; V gene: TRBV12-3/TRBV12-4; CDR3 protein: CASSFGSREAFF
clone size: -; V gene: TRBV9; CDR3 protein: CASSVTGYGYTF
clone size: -; V gene: TRBV6-4; CDR3 protein: CASSGGSTDTQYF
clone size: -; V gene: TRBV9; CDR3 protein: CASRAGDTSTDTQYF
clone size: -; V gene: TRBV11-3; CDR3 protein: CASSFQGGSGELFF
clone size: -; V gene: TRBV29-1; CDR3 protein: CSVSEGSYEQYF
clone size: -; V gene: TRBV9; CDR3 protein: CASSGERRTEGNTIYF
clone size: -; V gene: TRBV11-3; CDR3 protein: CASSLASGGEETQYF
clone size: -; V gene: TRBV5-1; CDR3 protein: CASSPGFGGAKGTDTQYF
clone size: -; V gene: TRBV7-9; CDR3 protein: CASSLLYRTGSGNTIYF
clone size: -; V gene: TRBV6-5; CDR3 protein: CASISGATNEKLFF
clone size: -; V gene: TRBV5-4; CDR3 protein: CASSTPGTPYGYTF
clone size: -; V gene: TRBV27; CDR3 protein: CASSRQVGNTEAFF
clone size: -; V gene: TRBV7-6; CDR3 protein: CASSFSRASGNTIYF
clone size: -; V gene: TRBV4-1; CDR3 protein: CASSQSGAYEQYF
clone size: -; V gene: TRBV3-1/TRBV3-2; CDR3 protein: CASSQVAGQGAYGYTF
clone size: -; V gene: TRBV5-6; CDR3 protein: CASSLRQVRRNYGYTF
clone size: -; V gene: TRBV21-1; CDR3 protein: CASSKAPHRLRAFF
clone size: -; V gene: TRBV6-2/TRBV6-3; CDR3 protein: CASSPRLAGGRTDTQYF
clone size: -; V gene: TRBV7-9; CDR3 protein: CASSLTREAGSPLHF
clone size: -; V gene: TRBV7-2; CDR3 protein: CASSLEYGGRQPQHF
clone size: few; V gene: TRBV4-3; CDR3 protein: CASSQGPQETQYF
clone size: -; V gene: TRBV3-1/TRBV3-2; CDR3 protein: CASRRVGQAYEQYF
clone size: -; V gene: TRBV19; CDR3 protein: CASRAQGSYNSPLHF
clone size: few; V gene: TRBV4-2; CDR3 protein: CASSQGQNNSPLHF
clone size: -; V gene: TRBV6-5; CDR3 protein: CASSYSDRPHTEAFF
clone size: -; V gene: TRBV4-3; CDR3 protein: CASSQDPQGQQPQHF
clone size: -; V gene: TRBV18; CDR3 protein: CASSPLEVTEAFF
clone size: -; V gene: TRBV7-7; CDR3 protein: CASSLEAGEADTQYF
clone size: -; V gene: TRBV30; CDR3 protein: CAWSVQADTEAFF
clone size: -; V gene: TRBV7-2; CDR3 protein: CASSLASAGGPVGDTQYF
clone size: -; V gene: TRBV6-5; CDR3 protein: CASRGGVVEQYF
clone size: -; V gene: TRBV28; CDR3 protein: CASTSLLQGNYGYTF
clone size: -; V gene: TRBV7-2; CDR3 protein: CASRGGGLTPLHF
clone size: -; V gene: TRBV5-6; CDR3 protein: CASSLWARGSGANVLTF
clone size: -; V gene: TRBV7-9; CDR3 protein: CASSFVGNTIYF
clone size: -; V gene: TRBV4-3; CDR3 protein: CASSQDSRGYEQYF
clone size: -; V gene: TRBV27; CDR3 protein: CASSLLTGGVNPYGYTF
clone size: -; V gene: TRBV11-1; CDR3 protein: CASSAQGRDSPLHF
clone size: -; V gene: TRBV7-9; CDR3 protein: CASSLGWGNEQFF
clone size: -; V gene: TRBV25-1; CDR3 protein: CASSELTERAGYTF
clone size: -; V gene: TRBV5-1; CDR3 protein: CASSFDATGGIEFF
clone size: -; V gene: TRBV3-1/TRBV3-2; CDR3 protein: CASSLGQGSNQPQHF
clone size: once; V gene: TRBV15; CDR3 protein: CATSPIGLGRVSYEQYF
clone size: -; V gene: TRBV5-4; CDR3 protein: CASSRASGGDSDTQYF